One TCR beta chain is described in this entry. This sample stems from a study of blood T cells in healthy people across ages. Using a J-beta primer mix together with a sample-barcoded 5' primer, a second PCR was run for roughly 7 to 11 cycles. TCRdb used MiXCR to reprocess the 5' RACE reads, holding one entry per CDR3 protein. This repertoire shows approximately 1.5 million distinct CDR3 sequences, around 40% found once; its top ten account for more than 4%. The CDR3 totals 15 residues. Germline-derived CDR1 and CDR2 are DFQATT and SNEGSKA (reference sequence). The V end was cut by 7 bases, the J end by 2 bases, with 19 bases between.

The sequencing input was blood. The clonotype comes from a woman between 18 and 29 years old in good health. The chain employs TRBV20-1 and TRBJ2-3; TRBD2 is a possible D gene (6 bases). The DNA of the CDR3 is TGCAGTGGCCGGCCTGGACTGGACTACACAGATACGCAGTATTTT. Protein product: CSGRPGLDYTDTQYF.